Below, 6 T cell receptor beta chains from the same sample are listed, as sequenced in a study of tumor and adjacent non-tumor tissue in lung cancer. This sample's RNA came from whole unsorted tissue. TCRbeta libraries were built with three rounds of nested PCR, modified from ARM-PCR. Each CDR3 protein is one row after TCRdb ran MiXCR on the multiplex PCR reads. The data contain 120,000 to 150,000 distinct CDR3 sequences, around 61% of them singletons. The specimen sequenced was lung tumor tissue. The origin of the receptors is a man in his sixties with small cell lung cancer.

For this clonotype: One end of the junction is discordant with germline, which a read error may explain. The V and J genes are TRBV12-3 or TRBV12-4 and TRBJ2-2, with 7 bases identical to TRBD1. The CDR3 totals 15 residues. Here the CDR3 reads CASSFSVTDTGELLF. CDR3 nucleotides: TGTGCCAGCAGTTTCTCTGTGACAGACACAGGGGAGCTGTTATTT.

The table lists this clonotype with many counts. The CDR3 nucleotides read TGCAGTGCTAGAAAACTAGCGGGAGGCAATGAGCAGTTCTTC. Translated: CSARKLAGGNEQFF. The chain uses TRBV20-1 and TRBJ2-1, with TRBD2 matching 12 bases. The J segment lost 6 bases and the V segment lost 2 bases, leaving 2 bases of the junction unmatched. CDR1 is DFQATT, CDR2 SNEGSKA, per germline (reference sequence). CDR3 length: 14 residues.

Of note for this clonotype: A junction boundary mismatches the germline segment, possibly from a read error. The CDR3 here is CSARDIREGTNEKLLF. The CDR3 DNA reads TGCAGTGCTAGAGACATCAGGGAGGGAACTAATGAAAAACTGCTTTTT. The V call is TRBV20-1, the J call TRBJ1-4; D might be TRBD1 (5 bases). The CDR3 totals 16 residues. Germline V gene data show CDR1 as DFQATT and CDR2 as SNEGSKA (reference sequence).

The V and J genes are TRBV20-1 and TRBJ2-5; possible D gene TRBD2, 6 bases. CDR3 size: 16 residues. The germline V gene has CDR1 DFQATT and CDR2 SNEGSKA (reference sequence). V lost 1 base to trimming and J lost 2 bases, with 17 bases between them. The CDR3 protein is CSARGRASLRQETQYF. The DNA of the CDR3 is TGCAGTGCTAGAGGGAGGGCTTCGTTGAGGCAAGAGACCCAGTACTTC.

With respect to this clonotype: This may be a read error, as it is one base from a much larger clone. This chain uses TRBV29-1 with TRBJ1-1; D may be TRBD1 (5 bases). CDR1 is SQVTM and CDR2 is ANQGSEA in the germline V gene. The CDR3 runs 12 residues. The CDR3 region has the DNA TGCAGGGCCGGGCAGGGCCTCACTGAAGCTTTCTTT. Protein sequence: CRAGQGLTEAFF.

By share, this clonotype ranks as medium-sized. V usage is TRBV11-3 and J usage is TRBJ2-1; TRBD1 is a possible D gene (6 bases). Germline lookup yields CDR1 SGHNT and CDR2 YENEEA. V lost 5 bases to trimming and J lost 9 bases, with 17 bases between them. CDR3 length: 14 residues. This CDR3 reads CASSPSRGLAEQFF. CDR3 bases: TGTGCCAGCAGCCCCTCCAGGGGCCTGGCTGAGCAGTTCTTC.